This is a list of T cell receptor beta chains from one sample in a study of low-dose radiotherapy and immunotherapy resistance in tumors. One entry per CDR3 protein, called by TCRdb with MiXCR from the reads. This table has fewer than 90,000 distinct CDR3 sequences, 18% appearing once. The specimen comprised PBMCs, sampled before treatment. The receptors originated from a male donor with prostate cancer. Both conserved end residues are part of each CDR3. Fields, in order: D gene, V gene, J gene, clone size, CDR3 DNA, CDR3 protein. A D gene is named only where the DNA matches it firmly. The size entry is marked missing in some rows and otherwise reads once, few, many or a size class.

TRBD1	TRBV4-2	TRBJ1-2	many	TGTGCCAGCAGCCGCGGACAGGAGGCATATGGCTACACCTTC	CASSRGQEAYGYTF
.	TRBV6-5	TRBJ1-4	many	TGTGCCACCAGCGGGTCGGAAAAACTGTTTTTT	CATSGSEKLFF
.	TRBV28	TRBJ1-2	.	TGTGCCAGCAGCTCCCTGGGCGGCAGGTCCGGTGGCTATGGCTACACCTTC	CASSSLGGRSGGYGYTF
.	TRBV29-1	TRBJ1-1	many	TGCAGCGTCCGGGACGGGAACACTGAAGCTTTCTTT	CSVRDGNTEAFF
TRBD2	TRBV14	TRBJ2-3	.	TGTGCCAGCCTCTCCGCTCTAGCGGGAGGTGGGGATAGCACAGATACGCAGTATTTT	CASLSALAGGGDSTDTQYF
.	TRBV19	TRBJ2-7	many	TGTGCCAGTAGTTCGGACAGACCCCGACACGAGCAGTACTTC	CASSSDRPRHEQYF
TRBD1	TRBV3-1	TRBJ1-3	many	TGTGCCAGCAGCCATCGGGACAGGGGCAACACCATATATTTT	CASSHRDRGNTIYF
.	TRBV19	TRBJ2-1	many	TGTGCCAGTAGTGCCTCCGTGGGTAACTACAATGAGCAGTTCTTC	CASSASVGNYNEQFF
TRBD2	TRBV5-1	TRBJ2-7	many	TGCGCCAGCAGCTCTCCCTCAGGAGGTAGCGGGAGGCGGTACGAGCAGTACTTC	CASSSPSGGSGRRYEQYF
TRBD1	TRBV18	TRBJ2-3	many	TGTGCCAGCGTAGGACAGGGCACAGATACGCAGTATTTT	CASVGQGTDTQYF
.	TRBV24-1	TRBJ1-1	medium-sized	TGTGCCACCAGGCCCCGGGCAGAAACTGAAGCTTTCTTT	CATRPRAETEAFF
.	TRBV30	TRBJ1-6	many	TGTGCCTGGAGTCTCGCAGGAGACAGCTCCTATAATTCACCCCTCCACTTT	CAWSLAGDSSYNSPLHF
.	TRBV12-3/TRBV12-4	TRBJ1-1	many	TGTGCCAGCAGTTTAGGGGTCCCTGAAGCTTTCTTT	CASSLGVPEAFF